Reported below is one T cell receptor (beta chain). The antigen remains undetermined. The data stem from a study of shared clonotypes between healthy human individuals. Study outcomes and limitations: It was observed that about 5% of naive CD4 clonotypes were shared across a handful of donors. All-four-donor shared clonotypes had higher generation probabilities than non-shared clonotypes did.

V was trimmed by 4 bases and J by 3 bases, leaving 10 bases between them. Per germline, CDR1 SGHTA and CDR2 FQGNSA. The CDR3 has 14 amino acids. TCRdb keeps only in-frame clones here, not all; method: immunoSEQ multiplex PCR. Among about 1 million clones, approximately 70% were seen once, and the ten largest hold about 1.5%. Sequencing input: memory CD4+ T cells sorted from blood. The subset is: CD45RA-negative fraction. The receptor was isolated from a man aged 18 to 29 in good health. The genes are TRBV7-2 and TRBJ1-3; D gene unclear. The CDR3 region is CASSSQVVGNTIYF. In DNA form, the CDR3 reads TGTGCCAGCAGCTCGCAGGTTGTTGGAAACACCATATATTTT.